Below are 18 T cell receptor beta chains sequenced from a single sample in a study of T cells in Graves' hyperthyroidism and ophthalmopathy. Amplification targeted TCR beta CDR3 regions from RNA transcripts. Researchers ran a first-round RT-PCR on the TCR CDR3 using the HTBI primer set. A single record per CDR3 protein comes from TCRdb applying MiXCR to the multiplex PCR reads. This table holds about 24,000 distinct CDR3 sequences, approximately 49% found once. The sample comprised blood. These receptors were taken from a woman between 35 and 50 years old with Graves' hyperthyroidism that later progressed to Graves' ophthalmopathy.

CDR3 sequence (DNA): TGTGCCAGCAGCGCCGGACAAGGCAGGGCCTACGAGCAGTACTTC. It translates to CASSAGQGRAYEQYF. The rearrangement links TRBV7-3 to TRBJ2-7; possible D gene TRBD1, 5 bases. V was cut by 5 bases and J by 2 bases, with 16 bases left in between. From germline, CDR1 is SGHTA and CDR2 FQGTGA. CDR3 length: 15 amino acids.

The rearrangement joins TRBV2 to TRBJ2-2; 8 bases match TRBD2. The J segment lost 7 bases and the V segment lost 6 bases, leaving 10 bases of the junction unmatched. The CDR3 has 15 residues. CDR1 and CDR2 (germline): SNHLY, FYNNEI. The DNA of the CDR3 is TGTGCCAGCAGGGGGGGAGCGGGAGATATCGGGGAGCTGTTTTTT. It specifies CASRGGAGDIGELFF. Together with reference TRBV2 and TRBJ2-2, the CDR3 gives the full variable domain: EPEVTQTPSHQVTQMGQEVILRCVPISNHLYFYWYRQILGQKVEFLVSFYNNEISEKSEIFDDQFSVERPDGSNFTLKIRSTKLEDSAMYFCASRGGAGDIGELFFGEGSRLTVL.

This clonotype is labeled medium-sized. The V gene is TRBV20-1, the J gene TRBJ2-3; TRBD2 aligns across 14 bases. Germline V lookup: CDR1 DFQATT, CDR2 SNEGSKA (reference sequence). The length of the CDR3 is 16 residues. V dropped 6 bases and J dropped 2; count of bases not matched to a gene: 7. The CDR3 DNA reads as TGCAGTGCCGGCGGACTAGCGGGAGGAAACACAGATACGCAGTATTTT. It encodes CSAGGLAGGNTDTQYF.

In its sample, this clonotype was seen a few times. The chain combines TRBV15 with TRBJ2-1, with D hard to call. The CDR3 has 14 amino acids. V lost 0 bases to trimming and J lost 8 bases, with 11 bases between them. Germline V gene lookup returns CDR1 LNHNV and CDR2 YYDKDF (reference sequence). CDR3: CATSRESERDEQFF. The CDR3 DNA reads TGTGCCACCAGCAGAGAATCGGAACGAGATGAGCAGTTCTTC.

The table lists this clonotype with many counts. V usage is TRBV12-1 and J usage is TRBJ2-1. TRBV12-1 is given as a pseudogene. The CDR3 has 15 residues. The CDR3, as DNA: TGTGCCAGCAGCTTTGACGAAAGCTCCTACAATGAGCAGTTCTTC. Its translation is CASSFDESSYNEQFF.

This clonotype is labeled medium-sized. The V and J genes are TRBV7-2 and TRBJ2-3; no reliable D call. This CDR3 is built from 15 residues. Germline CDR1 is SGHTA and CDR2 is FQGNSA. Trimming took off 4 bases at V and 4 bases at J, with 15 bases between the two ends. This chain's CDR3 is CASSSPGVVADTQYF. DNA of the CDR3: TGTGCCAGCAGCTCACCCGGTGTAGTGGCAGATACGCAGTATTTT.

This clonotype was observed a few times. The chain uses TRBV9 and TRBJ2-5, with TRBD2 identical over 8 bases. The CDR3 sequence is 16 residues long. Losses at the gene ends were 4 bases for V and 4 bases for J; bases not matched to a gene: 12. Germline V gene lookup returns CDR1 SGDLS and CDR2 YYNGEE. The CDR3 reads CASSREGGRSGETQYF. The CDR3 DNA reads TGTGCCAGCAGCCGGGAGGGCGGGAGATCAGGAGAGACCCAGTACTTC.

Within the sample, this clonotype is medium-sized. In nucleotides, the CDR3 is TGCAGTGCTACTGGCGGTAGCGGGAGAGTTAACGAGCAGTACTTC. It specifies CSATGGSGRVNEQYF. The J gene is TRBJ2-7, the V gene TRBV20-1, with 9 bases aligning to TRBD2. The CDR3 spans 15 residues. The germline V gene encodes CDR1 DFQATT and CDR2 SNEGSKA (reference sequence). The ends lost 4 bases at V and 5 bases at J; junction bases unmatched: 12.

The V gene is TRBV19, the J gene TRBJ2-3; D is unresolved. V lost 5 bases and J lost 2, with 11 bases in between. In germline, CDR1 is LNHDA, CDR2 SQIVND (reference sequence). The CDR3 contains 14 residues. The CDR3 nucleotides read TGTGCCAGTAGTGATCTGCGGTACACAGATACGCAGTATTTT. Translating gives CASSDLRYTDTQYF.

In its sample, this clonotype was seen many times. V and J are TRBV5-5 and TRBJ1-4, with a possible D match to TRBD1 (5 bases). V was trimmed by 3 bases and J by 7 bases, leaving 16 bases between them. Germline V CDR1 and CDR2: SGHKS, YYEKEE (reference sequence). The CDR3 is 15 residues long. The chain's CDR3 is CASSYPRRGGEKLFF. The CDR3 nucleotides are TGTGCCAGCAGCTACCCGAGGAGGGGCGGTGAAAAACTGTTTTTT.

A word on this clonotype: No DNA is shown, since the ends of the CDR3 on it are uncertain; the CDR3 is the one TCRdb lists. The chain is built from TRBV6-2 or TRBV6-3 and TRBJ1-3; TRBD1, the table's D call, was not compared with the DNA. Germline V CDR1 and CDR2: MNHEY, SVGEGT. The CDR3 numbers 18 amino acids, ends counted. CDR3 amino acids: CASSQIYEQYFGPGTIYF.

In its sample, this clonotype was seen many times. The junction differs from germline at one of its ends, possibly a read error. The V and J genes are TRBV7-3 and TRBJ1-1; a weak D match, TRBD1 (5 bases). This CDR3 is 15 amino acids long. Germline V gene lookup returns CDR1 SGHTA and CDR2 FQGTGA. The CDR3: CAGSLWGDMNTEAFF. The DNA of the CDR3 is TGTGCCGGCAGCTTATGGGGGGATATGAACACTGAAGCTTTCTTT. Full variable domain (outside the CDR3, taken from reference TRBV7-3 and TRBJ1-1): GAGVSQTPSNKVTEKGKYVELRCDPISGHTALYWYRQSLGQGPEFLIYFQGTGAADDSGLPNDRFFAVRPEGSVSTLKIQRTERGDSAVYLCAGSLWGDMNTEAFFGQGTRLTVV.

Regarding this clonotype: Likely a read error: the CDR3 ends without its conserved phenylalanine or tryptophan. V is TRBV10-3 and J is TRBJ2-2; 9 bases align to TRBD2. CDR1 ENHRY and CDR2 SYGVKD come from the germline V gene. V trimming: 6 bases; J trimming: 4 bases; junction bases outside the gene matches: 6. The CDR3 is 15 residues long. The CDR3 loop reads CAIRRVAGATGELFS. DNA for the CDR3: TGTGCCATCAGGAGAGTAGCGGGAGCCACCGGGGAGCTGTTTTCT.

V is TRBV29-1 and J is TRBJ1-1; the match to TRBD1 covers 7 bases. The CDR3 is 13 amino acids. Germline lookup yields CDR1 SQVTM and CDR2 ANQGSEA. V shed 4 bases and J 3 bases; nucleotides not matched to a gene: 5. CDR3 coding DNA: TGCAGCGTTGCCTACAGGGGAGACACTGAAGCTTTCTTT. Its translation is CSVAYRGDTEAFF. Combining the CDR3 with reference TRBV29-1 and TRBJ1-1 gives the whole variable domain SAVISQKPSRDICQRGTSLTIQCQVDSQVTMMFWYRQQPGQSLTLIATANQGSEATYESGFVIDKFPISRPNLTFSTLTVSNMSPEDSSIYLCSVAYRGDTEAFFGQGTRLTVV.

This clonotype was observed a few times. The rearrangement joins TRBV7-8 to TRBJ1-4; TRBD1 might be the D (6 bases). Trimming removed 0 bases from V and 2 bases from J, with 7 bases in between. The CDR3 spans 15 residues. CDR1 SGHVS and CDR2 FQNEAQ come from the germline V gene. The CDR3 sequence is CASSLATGTNEKLFF. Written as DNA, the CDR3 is TGTGCCAGCAGCTTAGCCACAGGGACTAATGAAAAACTGTTTTTT. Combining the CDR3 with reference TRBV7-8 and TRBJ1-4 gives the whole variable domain GAGVSQSPRYKVAKRGQDVALRCDPISGHVSLFWYQQALGQGPEFLTYFQNEAQLDKSGLPSDRFFAERPEGSVSTLKIQRTQQEDSAVYLCASSLATGTNEKLFFGSGTQLSVL.

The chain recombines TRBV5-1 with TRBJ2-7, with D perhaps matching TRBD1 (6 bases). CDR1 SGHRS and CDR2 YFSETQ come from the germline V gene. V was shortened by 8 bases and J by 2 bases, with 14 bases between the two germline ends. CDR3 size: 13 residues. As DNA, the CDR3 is TGCGCCAGTCACACAGGGTGGACCTACGAGCAGTACTTC. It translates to CASHTGWTYEQYF.

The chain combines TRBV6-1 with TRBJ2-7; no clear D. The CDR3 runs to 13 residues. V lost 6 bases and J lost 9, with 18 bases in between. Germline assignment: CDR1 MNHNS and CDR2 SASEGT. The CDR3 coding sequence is TGTGCCAGCAGCACGACAATCTCCTGCGGGCAGTACTTC. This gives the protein CASSTTISCGQYF.

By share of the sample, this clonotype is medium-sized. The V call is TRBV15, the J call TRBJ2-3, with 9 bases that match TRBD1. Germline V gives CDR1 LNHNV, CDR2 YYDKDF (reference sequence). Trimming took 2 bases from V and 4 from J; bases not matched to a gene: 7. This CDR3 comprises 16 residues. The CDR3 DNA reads TGTGCCACCAGCAGAAAACGGGACAGGGTCTCAGATACGCAGTATTTT. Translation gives CATSRKRDRVSDTQYF.